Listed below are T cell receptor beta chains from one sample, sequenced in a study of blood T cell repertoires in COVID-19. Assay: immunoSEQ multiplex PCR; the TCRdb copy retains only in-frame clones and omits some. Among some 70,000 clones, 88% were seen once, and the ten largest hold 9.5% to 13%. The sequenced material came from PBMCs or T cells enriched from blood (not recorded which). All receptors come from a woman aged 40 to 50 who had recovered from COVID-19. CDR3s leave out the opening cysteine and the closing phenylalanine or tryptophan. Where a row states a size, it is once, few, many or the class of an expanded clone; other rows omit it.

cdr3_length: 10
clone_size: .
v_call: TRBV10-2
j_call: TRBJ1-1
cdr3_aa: ASTDSNTEAF

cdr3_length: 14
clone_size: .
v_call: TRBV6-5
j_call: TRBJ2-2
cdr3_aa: ASSYSTVGGTGELF

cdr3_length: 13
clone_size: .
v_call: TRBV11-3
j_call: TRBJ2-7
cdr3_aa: ASSLDRVVIHEQY

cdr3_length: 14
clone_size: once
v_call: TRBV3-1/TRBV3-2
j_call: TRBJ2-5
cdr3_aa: ASSQDGTSWRETQY

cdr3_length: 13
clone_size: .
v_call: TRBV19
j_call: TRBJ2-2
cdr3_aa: ASANPGVNTGELF

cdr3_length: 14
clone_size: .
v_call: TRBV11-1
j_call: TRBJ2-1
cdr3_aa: ASSLARTPLYNEQF

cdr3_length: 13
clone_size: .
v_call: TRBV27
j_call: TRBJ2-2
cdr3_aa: ASSFQGPGTGELF

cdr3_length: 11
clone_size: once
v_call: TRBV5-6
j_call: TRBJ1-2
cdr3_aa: ASSADRVAGYT

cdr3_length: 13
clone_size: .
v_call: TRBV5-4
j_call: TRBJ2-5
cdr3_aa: ASSPQFGTGVTQY

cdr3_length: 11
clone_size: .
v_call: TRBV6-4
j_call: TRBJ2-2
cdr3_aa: ASSLDSTGELF

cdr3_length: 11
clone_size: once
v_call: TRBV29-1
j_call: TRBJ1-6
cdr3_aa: SFLTGGNSPLH

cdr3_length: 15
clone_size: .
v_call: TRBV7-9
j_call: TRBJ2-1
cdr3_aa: ASSPLRAGLAGSEQF

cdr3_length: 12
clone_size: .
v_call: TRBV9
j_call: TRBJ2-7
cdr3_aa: ASSFRTGNYEQY

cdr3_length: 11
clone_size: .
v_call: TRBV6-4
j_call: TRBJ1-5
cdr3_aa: ASSETENQPQH

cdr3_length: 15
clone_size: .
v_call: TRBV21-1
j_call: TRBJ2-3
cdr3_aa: ASSKHVKETGEDTQY

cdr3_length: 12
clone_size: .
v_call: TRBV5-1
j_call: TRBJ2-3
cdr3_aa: ASLASGVGDTQY

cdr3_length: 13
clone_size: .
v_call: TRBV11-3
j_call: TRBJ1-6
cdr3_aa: ASSLRGDLNSPLH

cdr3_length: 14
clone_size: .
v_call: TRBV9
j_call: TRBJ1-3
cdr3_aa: ASSVGLQSSGNTIY

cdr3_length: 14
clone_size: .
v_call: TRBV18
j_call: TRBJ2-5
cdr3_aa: ASSPTTGAPQETQY

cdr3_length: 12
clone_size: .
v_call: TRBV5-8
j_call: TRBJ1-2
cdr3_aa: ASSRDRGGYGYT

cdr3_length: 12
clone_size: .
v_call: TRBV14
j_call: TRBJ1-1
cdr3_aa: ASKDGTVNTEAF

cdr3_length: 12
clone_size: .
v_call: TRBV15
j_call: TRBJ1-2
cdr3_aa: ATSPLDLRYGYT

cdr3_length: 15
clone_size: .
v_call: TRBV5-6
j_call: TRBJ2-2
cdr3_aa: ASSTLRMDKNTGELF

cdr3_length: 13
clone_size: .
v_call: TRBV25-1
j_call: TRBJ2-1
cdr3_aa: ASSEPGQGDNEQF

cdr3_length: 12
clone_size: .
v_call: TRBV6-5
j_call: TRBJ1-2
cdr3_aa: ASSRGIANYGYT

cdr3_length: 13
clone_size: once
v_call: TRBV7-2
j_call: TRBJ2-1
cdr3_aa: ASSLGQGVGSEQF

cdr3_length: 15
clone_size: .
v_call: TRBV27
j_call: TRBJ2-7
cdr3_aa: ASSPGQMNAIYYEQY

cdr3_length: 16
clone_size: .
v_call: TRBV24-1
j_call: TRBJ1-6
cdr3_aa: ATSDLRGVMARNSPLH

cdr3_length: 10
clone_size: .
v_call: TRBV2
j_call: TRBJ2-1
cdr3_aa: ASKADYNEQF

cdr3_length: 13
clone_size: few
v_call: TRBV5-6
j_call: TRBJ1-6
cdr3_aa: ASSLDPSNNSPLH

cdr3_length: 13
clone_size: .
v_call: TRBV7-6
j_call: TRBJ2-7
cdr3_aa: ASSDTGGISYEQY

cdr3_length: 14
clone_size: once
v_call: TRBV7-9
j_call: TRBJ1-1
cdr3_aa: ASSLRGQSGNTEAF

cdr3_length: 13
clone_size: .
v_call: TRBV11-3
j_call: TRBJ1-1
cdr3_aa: ASSFTGKLNTEAF

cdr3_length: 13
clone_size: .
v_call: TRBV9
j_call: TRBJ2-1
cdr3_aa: ASSGAGQTYNEQF

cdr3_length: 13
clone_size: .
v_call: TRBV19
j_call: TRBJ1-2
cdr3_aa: ASSEGQGLTYGYT

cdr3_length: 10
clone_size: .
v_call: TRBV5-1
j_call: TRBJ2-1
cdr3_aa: ASSWTGTEQF

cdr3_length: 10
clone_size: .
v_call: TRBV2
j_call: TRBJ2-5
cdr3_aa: ASSLPPGTQY

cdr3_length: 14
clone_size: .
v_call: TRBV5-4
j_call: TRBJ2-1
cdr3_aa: ASSLIRGTLYNEQF

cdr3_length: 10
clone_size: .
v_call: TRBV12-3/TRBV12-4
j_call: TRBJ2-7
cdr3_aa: ASTSSAYEQY

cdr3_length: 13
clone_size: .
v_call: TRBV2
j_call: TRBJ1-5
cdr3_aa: ASSREIPGNQPQH

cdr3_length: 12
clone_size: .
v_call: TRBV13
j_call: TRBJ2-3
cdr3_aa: ASSLASGADTQY

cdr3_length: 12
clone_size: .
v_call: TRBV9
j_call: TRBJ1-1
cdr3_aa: ASSVGQSNTEAF

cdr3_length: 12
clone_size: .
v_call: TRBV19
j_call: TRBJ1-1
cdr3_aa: ASSRDRGVTEAF

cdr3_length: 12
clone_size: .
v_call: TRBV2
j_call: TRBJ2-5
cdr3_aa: ASSETRGQETQY

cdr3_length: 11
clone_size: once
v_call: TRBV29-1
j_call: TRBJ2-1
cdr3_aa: SGTVTGGYEQF

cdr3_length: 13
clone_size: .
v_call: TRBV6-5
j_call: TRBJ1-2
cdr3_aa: ASRALGRTIYGYT

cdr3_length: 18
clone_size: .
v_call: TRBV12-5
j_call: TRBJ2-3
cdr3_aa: ASDWIPGLAGGLSTDTQY

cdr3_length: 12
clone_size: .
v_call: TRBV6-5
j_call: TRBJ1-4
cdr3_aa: ASSFRATNEKLF

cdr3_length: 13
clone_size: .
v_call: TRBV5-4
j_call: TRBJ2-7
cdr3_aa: ASSFGTEDSYEQY

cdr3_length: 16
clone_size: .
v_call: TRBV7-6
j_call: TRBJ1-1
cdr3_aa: ASSPPGTGIGRDTEAF

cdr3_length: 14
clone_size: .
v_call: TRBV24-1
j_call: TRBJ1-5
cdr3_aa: ATSDPRQGTGQPQH

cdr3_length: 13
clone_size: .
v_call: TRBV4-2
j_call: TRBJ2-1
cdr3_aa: ASSQATGGLGEQF

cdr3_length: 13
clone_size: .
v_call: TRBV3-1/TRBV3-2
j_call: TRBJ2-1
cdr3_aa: ASSSSGGAYNEQF

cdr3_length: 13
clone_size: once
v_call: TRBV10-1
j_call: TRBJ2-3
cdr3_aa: ASSERTASTDTQY

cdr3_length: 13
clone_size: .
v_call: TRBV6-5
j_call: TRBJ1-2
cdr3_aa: ASSYSAGVGYGYT

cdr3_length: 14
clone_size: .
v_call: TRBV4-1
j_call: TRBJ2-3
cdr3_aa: ASSQDPLGRGDTQY

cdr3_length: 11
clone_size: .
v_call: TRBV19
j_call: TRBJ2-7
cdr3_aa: ASRGTSTYEQY